These 24 T cell receptor beta chains were all obtained from the same sample, sequenced in a study of identical twins (dated by TCRdb to 2015 to 2016). The receptor library was made with 5' RACE. TCRdb shows the sequencer as Illumina HiSeq 2000. The public reads were quality trimmed at Q25 with fastp and then assembled into clones with MiXCR by TCRdb, keeping productive beta chains. Records with the same CDR3 protein are collapsed into one entry carrying the most frequent genes and DNA. The sample contains 210,000 or so distinct CDR3 sequences, 7.5% of them found a single time. The ten most abundant clones make up about 2% of the sample. This sample was also put to use in a study of yellow fever vaccine responses in identical twins.

The sample consisted of memory (CD45RO+) T cells sorted from blood. The cell subset or site label, as the study defines it: CD45RO+ enriched T cells. The source of these receptors is a woman under 30 in good health.

The chain joins TRBV28 to TRBJ2-3, with D unclear. CDR3 length: 11 residues. Trimming left V 7 bases short and J 7 bases short, with 9 bases between. Germline loops: CDR1 MDHEN, CDR2 SYDVKM. The CDR3 here is CASKRPNTQYF. The DNA of the CDR3 is TGTGCCAGCAAGAGGCCCAATACGCAGTATTTT.

This clonotype appeared a few times. J is TRBJ2-7 and V is TRBV7-8; 8 positions match TRBD2. This CDR3 has 14 residues. Trimming took 7 bases from V and 1 from J; bases not matched to a gene: 6. Germline V CDR1 and CDR2: SGHVS, FQNEAQ. The DNA of the CDR3 is TGTGCCAGCACTTGGACTAGCTTATCCTACGAGCAGTACTTC. Its protein product is CASTWTSLSYEQYF. Full variable domain (missing parts from reference TRBV7-8 and TRBJ2-7): GAGVSQSPRYKVAKRGQDVALRCDPISGHVSLFWYQQALGQGPEFLTYFQNEAQLDKSGLPSDRFFAERPEGSVSTLKIQRTQQEDSAVYLCASTWTSLSYEQYFGPGTRLTVT.

This clonotype was recorded a few times. The chain combines TRBV12-3 or TRBV12-4 with TRBJ2-1; 14 nucleotides agree with TRBD2. Trimming cost V 3 bases and J 4 bases; bases outside gene matches: 5. This CDR3 region has 17 residues. The CDR3 bases are TGTGCCAGCAGTTTCCCCCGACTAGCGGGGGGGTACAATGAGCAGTTCTTC. It codes for CASSFPRLAGGYNEQFF.

There are a few counts of this clonotype. CDR3 region: CASRTTGSGNQPQHF. In nucleotides, the CDR3 is TGTGCCAGTAGGACGACAGGGAGTGGGAATCAGCCCCAGCATTTT. The V and J genes are TRBV19 and TRBJ1-5; the match to TRBD1 covers 7 bases. J gave up 4 bases and V 6 bases, and 9 bases lay outside the gene matches. The CDR3 covers 15 residues. Germline V gene lookup returns CDR1 LNHDA and CDR2 SQIVND (reference sequence).

This clonotype was seen repeatedly, ten times or more. V is TRBV6-2 or TRBV6-3 and J is TRBJ2-5, with a tentative D call TRBD1 (6 bases). The CDR3 is 21 amino acids. Germline V gene data show CDR1 as MNHEY and CDR2 as SVGEGT. Trimming stripped 1 base from V and 1 base from J, with 28 bases between. The CDR3 nucleotides are TGTGCCAGCAGTTACTTTGTCGAGATGCGGACCACAGGGATTTCCCAAGAGACCCAGTACTTC. Its translation is CASSYFVEMRTTGISQETQYF.

This clonotype occurred many times. The rearrangement uses TRBV5-1 and TRBJ1-1, with D maybe TRBD1 (5 bases). V was shortened by 0 bases and J by 11 bases, with 11 bases between the two germline ends. The CDR3 loop spans 12 amino acids. Germline V gene data show CDR1 as SGHRS and CDR2 as YFSETQ. CDR3 residues: CASSLGPGSAFF. The DNA for the CDR3 is TGCGCCAGCAGCTTGGGCCCAGGGAGCGCTTTCTTT.

This clonotype has ten or more counts. The rearrangement joins TRBV27 to TRBJ1-5; no firm D call. Germline lookup yields CDR1 MNHEY and CDR2 SMNVEV (reference sequence). CDR3 length: 13 amino acids. Trimming removed 0 bases at V and 5 bases at J, with 5 bases between. The CDR3 loop reads CASSLSAHQPQHF. CDR3 nucleotide sequence: TGTGCCAGCAGTTTATCAGCCCATCAGCCCCAGCATTTT.

This clonotype was found a few times. This rearrangement joins TRBV4-2 to TRBJ1-5, with D possibly TRBD1 on 5 matching bases. This CDR3 comprises 15 residues. V was shortened by 4 bases and J by 5 bases, with 15 bases between the two germline ends. Germline V CDR1 and CDR2: LGHNA, YNFKEQ. The CDR3 loop is CASSPTGTPDQPQHF. CDR3 DNA: TGTGCCAGCAGCCCGACCGGGACCCCCGATCAGCCCCAGCATTTT.

The rearrangement links TRBV28 to TRBJ2-7; 8 bases line up with TRBD2. After removal of 1 base from V and 2 bases from J, the junction contained 4 bases not matched to a gene. The V gene's germline CDR1 is MDHEN and CDR2 SYDVKM. The CDR3 has 15 residues. The CDR3, as DNA: TGTGCCAGCAGTTTATCGGCGGGAGGTACCTACGAGCAGTACTTC. As protein: CASSLSAGGTYEQYF.

The genes are TRBV14 and TRBJ2-1; D gene unclear. The germline V gene encodes CDR1 SGHDN and CDR2 FVKESK. V shed 0 bases and J shed 4 bases, with 13 bases lying between them. The CDR3 totals 16 residues. CDR3 in amino acids: CASSQDPPRGYNEQFF. The CDR3 nucleotides read TGTGCCAGCAGCCAAGATCCCCCTCGTGGTTACAATGAGCAGTTCTTC. Full variable domain (missing parts from reference TRBV14 and TRBJ2-1): EAGVTQFPSHSVIEKGQTVTLRCDPISGHDNLYWYRRVMGKEIKFLLHFVKESKQDESGMPNNRFLAERTGGTYSTLKVQPAELEDSGVYFCASSQDPPRGYNEQFFGPGTRLTVL.

At least ten counts were recorded for this clonotype. The rearrangement uses TRBV30 and TRBJ1-5; D might be TRBD1 (5 bases). CDR1 and CDR2 from the germline V gene are GTSNPN and SVGIG (reference sequence). The CDR3 sequence is 14 residues long. Between the trimmed V and J ends, which lost 5 bases and 6 bases, there was a span of 17 bases. The CDR3 nucleotides are TGTGCCTGGGCCCCTGCGGGGGACGCTCAGCCCCAGCATTTT. This translates into CAWAPAGDAQPQHF.

In this sample, this clonotype turned up a few times. The J gene is TRBJ2-1, the V gene TRBV7-2, with D possibly matching TRBD2 (6 bases). Germline lookup yields CDR1 SGHTA and CDR2 FQGNSA. The V end was cut by 1 base, the J end by 6 bases, with 10 bases between. The CDR3 extends over 14 amino acids. CDR3 in DNA: TGTGCCAGCAGCTTAGGTCTAGCGAGCAATGAGCAGTTCTTC. Protein: CASSLGLASNEQFF.

This clonotype was picked up many times. This chain joins TRBV20-1 and TRBJ2-7; 10 bases match TRBD2. Trimming cost V 2 bases and J 6 bases; bases outside gene matches: 13. The CDR3 is 16 residues long. CDR1 DFQATT and CDR2 SNEGSKA come from the germline V gene (reference sequence). CDR3: CSARQLAGTIFAEQYF. Here the CDR3 DNA reads TGCAGTGCTAGACAACTAGCGGGAACTATATTTGCCGAGCAGTACTTC.

The sample holds many counts of this clonotype. The chain combines TRBV18 with TRBJ2-3, with D uncertain. Germline values: CDR1 KGHSH, CDR2 LQKENI. Trimming took 0 bases from V and 5 from J, leaving 6 bases between them. The CDR3 length is 13 residues. In DNA form, the CDR3 reads TGTGCCAGCTCACCACCGCCAGGAGATACGCAGTATTTT. It encodes CASSPPPGDTQYF. The variable domain in full, with the rest retrieved from reference TRBV18 and TRBJ2-3, is NAGVMQNPRHLVRRRGQEARLRCSPMKGHSHVYWYRQLPEEGLKFMVYLQKENIIDESGMPKERFSAEFPKEGPSILRIQQVVRGDSAAYFCASSPPPGDTQYFGPGTRLTVL.

This clonotype was picked up many times. The V and J genes are TRBV5-1 and TRBJ2-1; 9 bases are shared with TRBD1. The V gene's germline CDR1 is SGHRS and CDR2 YFSETQ. V lost 2 bases to trimming and J lost 4 bases; unmatched junction nucleotides: 7. This CDR3 has 16 amino acids. DNA of the CDR3: TGCGCCAGCAGCTTAAGCCGGGACAGGGCTTACAATGAGCAGTTCTTC. Its protein product is CASSLSRDRAYNEQFF.

This clonotype was found a few times. The V gene is TRBV28, the J gene TRBJ2-5; the D is unclear. The CDR3 loop spans 12 amino acids. Germline CDR1 reads MDHEN; CDR2 reads SYDVKM. The V and J ends lost 4 bases and 7 bases respectively, with 10 bases between them. CDR3 protein: CASSSPFGTQYF. The CDR3 nucleotides are TGTGCCAGCAGTTCTCCCTTCGGGACCCAGTACTTC.

This clonotype has at least ten counts. The chain uses TRBV7-9 and TRBJ1-4; the D is unclear. Trimming shortened V by 4 bases and J by 8 bases, and 8 bases separated the two germline ends. The CDR3 totals 12 residues. Per germline, CDR1 SEHNR and CDR2 FQNEAQ (reference sequence). The CDR3, as DNA: TGTGCCAGCAGCTCCGGGAAAGAAAAACTGTTTTTT. This gives the protein CASSSGKEKLFF.

Ten or more counts support this clonotype. The chain couples TRBV2 to TRBJ1-5; no definite D call. The V and J ends lost 5 bases and 2 bases respectively, with 4 bases between them. The germline V gene has CDR1 SNHLY and CDR2 FYNNEI. This CDR3 comprises 12 residues. CDR3 protein: CASSPGNQPQHF. The CDR3 nucleotides are TGTGCCAGCAGTCCGGGCAATCAGCCCCAGCATTTT.

This clonotype occurred a few times. This rearrangement joins TRBV27 to TRBJ1-5; D might be TRBD1 (6 bases). The germline CDR1 and CDR2 sequences are MNHEY and SMNVEV (reference sequence). The V end was cut by 6 bases, the J end by 0 bases, with 12 bases between. The CDR3 has 15 amino acids. The CDR3 is CASRKGGFSNQPQHF. Here the CDR3 DNA reads TGTGCCAGCAGAAAAGGGGGTTTTAGCAATCAGCCCCAGCATTTT.

This clonotype turned up a few times. V gene TRBV12-3 or TRBV12-4 combines with J gene TRBJ1-4; possibly TRBD1 for D (5 bases). This CDR3 has 23 residues. V shed 3 bases and J shed 6 bases, with 38 bases lying between them. The CDR3 sequence: CASSLFKNHGAKMRDLWDEKLFF. CDR3 bases: TGTGCCAGCAGTTTGTTCAAGAACCACGGGGCAAAAATGAGGGATCTCTGGGATGAAAAACTGTTTTTT.

The DNA of the CDR3 is TGCAGTGCTAAAACGGGACTAGTTGACTACAATGAGCAGTTCTTC. Its translation: CSAKTGLVDYNEQFF. The chain carries TRBV20-1 and TRBJ2-1; 8 bases are a match to TRBD2. Germline CDR1 reads DFQATT; CDR2 reads SNEGSKA (reference sequence). CDR3 length: 15 amino acids. With V trimmed by 4 bases and J by 3 bases, 8 bases remained unmatched.

In this sample, this clonotype turned up many times. The chain carries TRBV2 and TRBJ2-1, with 8 bases that match TRBD1. Looked up from germline, CDR1 is SNHLY and CDR2 is FYNNEI. The CDR3 spans 13 residues. J lost 5 bases, V lost 6 bases, and 3 bases had no gene match. The CDR3 nucleotides are TGTGCCAGCAGACAGGGGGGTAACAATGAGCAGTTCTTC. Its translation: CASRQGGNNEQFF.

This clonotype was picked up many times. The gene calls are TRBV5-1 and TRBJ2-5, with D perhaps matching TRBD1 (6 bases). The CDR3 runs to 15 residues. Germline loops: CDR1 SGHRS, CDR2 YFSETQ. V was pared by 5 bases and J by 1 base, with 15 bases between. The CDR3 loop is CASRQGGLIQETQYF. Written as DNA, the CDR3 is TGCGCCAGCAGACAAGGGGGTCTAATCCAAGAGACCCAGTACTTC.

This clonotype was seen many times. The J gene is TRBJ2-7, the V gene TRBV18, with D maybe TRBD2 (6 bases). Per the germline V gene, CDR1 is KGHSH and CDR2 is LQKENI. The CDR3 contains 18 residues. V was pared by 1 base and J by 3 bases, with 22 bases between. CDR3 sequence: CASSPRSRGGEVRYEQYF. The CDR3 region has the DNA TGTGCCAGCTCACCACGCTCCAGAGGAGGGGAGGTTCGCTACGAGCAGTACTTC.